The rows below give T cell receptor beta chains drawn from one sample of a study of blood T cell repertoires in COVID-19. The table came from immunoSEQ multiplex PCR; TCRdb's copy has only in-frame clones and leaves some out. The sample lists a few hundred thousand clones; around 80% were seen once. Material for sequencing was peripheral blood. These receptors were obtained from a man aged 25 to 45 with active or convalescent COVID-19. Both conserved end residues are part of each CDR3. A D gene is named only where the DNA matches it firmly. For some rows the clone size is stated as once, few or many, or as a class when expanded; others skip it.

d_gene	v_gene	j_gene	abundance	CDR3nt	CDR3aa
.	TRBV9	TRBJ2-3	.	TGTGCCAGCAGCGTAGATACGGGGGATCGAATTTGGGGCACAGATACGCAGTATTTT	CASSVDTGDRIWGTDTQYF
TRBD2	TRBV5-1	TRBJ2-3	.	TGCGCCAGCAGCTTGGATCCGGGGGGAACAGATACGCAGTATTTT	CASSLDPGGTDTQYF
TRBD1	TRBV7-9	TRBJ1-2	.	TGTGCCAGCAGCTTGACAGGGGGATACGGTGGCTACACCTTC	CASSLTGGYGGYTF
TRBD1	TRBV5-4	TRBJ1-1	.	TGTGCCAGCAGCTCCCCGACAGGGGCTAGGAAGACTGAAGCTTTCTTT	CASSSPTGARKTEAFF
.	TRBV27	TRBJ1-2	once	TGTGCCAGCAGTACCCTGGGGCCGAGCTATGGCTACACCTTC	CASSTLGPSYGYTF
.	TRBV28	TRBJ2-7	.	TGTGCCAGCAGTTTGCAGGTCGGGGGCGGGAGTAGCCCCTACGAGCAGTACTTC	CASSLQVGGGSSPYEQYF
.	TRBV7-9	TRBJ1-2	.	TGTGCCAGCAGCTTATCAGGGAATAAAGGCTACACCTTC	CASSLSGNKGYTF
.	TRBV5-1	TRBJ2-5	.	TGCGCCAGCAGCCCCACGTCCCCGGTTGAGACCCAGTACTTC	CASSPTSPVETQYF
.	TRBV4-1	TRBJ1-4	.	TGCGCCAGCAGCCAAGTTCAGGGAAAGGGGGAAAAACTGTTTTTT	CASSQVQGKGEKLFF
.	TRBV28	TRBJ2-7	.	TGTGCCAGCAGTGATCCGGGACAACTATACTCCTACGAGCAGTACTTC	CASSDPGQLYSYEQYF
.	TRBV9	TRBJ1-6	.	TGTGCCAGCAGCCCGCAGGGTCTCCAAGGGGCCCTCCACTTT	CASSPQGLQGALHF
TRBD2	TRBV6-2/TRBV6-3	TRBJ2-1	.	TGTGCCAACAGCTCAAGACTAGCGGGAGGAGGGAATGAGCAGTTCTTC	CANSSRLAGGGNEQFF
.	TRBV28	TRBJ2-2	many	TGTGCCAGCACCGGACACCCGAACACCGGGGAGCTGTTTTTT	CASTGHPNTGELFF
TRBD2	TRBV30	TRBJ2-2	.	TGTGCCTGGCGGACTAGCGGGAGGGGGGTCGGGGAGCTGTTTTTT	CAWRTSGRGVGELFF
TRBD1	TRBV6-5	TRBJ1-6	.	TGTGCCAGCATCACCTCAGGGGGCCATTCACCCCTCCACTTT	CASITSGGHSPLHF
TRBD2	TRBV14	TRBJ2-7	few	TGTGCCAGCAGACAAGCGGGGGGGTCCTACGAGCAGTACTTC	CASRQAGGSYEQYF
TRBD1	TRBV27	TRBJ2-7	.	TGTGCCAGCAGTTTAGGACAGGGGGTCAAGTACTTC	CASSLGQGVKYF
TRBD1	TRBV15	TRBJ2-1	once	TGTGCCACCAGCAGGGACAGGGGGAGGAATGAGCAGTTCTTC	CATSRDRGRNEQFF
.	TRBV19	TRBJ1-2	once	TGTGCCAGTAGTTCTGGGGACAAGAACTATGGCTACACCTTC	CASSSGDKNYGYTF
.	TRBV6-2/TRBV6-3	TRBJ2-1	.	TGTGCCAGCAGTTATGGTAGCGTCTACAATGAGCAGTTCTTC	CASSYGSVYNEQFF
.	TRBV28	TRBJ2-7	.	TGTGCCAGCAGCCACCGGGGGACGTACGAGCAGTACTTC	CASSHRGTYEQYF
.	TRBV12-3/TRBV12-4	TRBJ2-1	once	TGTGCCAGCACCATTTACAATGAGCAGTTCTTC	CASTIYNEQFF
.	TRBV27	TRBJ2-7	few	TGTGCCAGCAGTTTTTTAGCGACTAGCTCCTACGAGCAGTACTTC	CASSFLATSSYEQYF
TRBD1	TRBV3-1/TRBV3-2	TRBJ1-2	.	TGTGCCAGCAGCCAACCCCTCAGGACAGGATGGAATGGCTACACCTTC	CASSQPLRTGWNGYTF
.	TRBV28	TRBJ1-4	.	TGTGCCAGCACCTGGGGCTACCCGAATGAAAAACTGTTTTTT	CASTWGYPNEKLFF
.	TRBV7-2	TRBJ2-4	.	TGTGCCAGCAGCGCTCAGGGGAAAAACATTCAGTACTTC	CASSAQGKNIQYF
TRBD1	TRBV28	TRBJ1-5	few	TGTGCCAGCAGGCTGGGGGACAGGGCCAATCAGCCCCAGCATTTT	CASRLGDRANQPQHF
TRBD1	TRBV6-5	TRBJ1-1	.	TGTGCCAGCGGTAGGACAGGTCTGAACACTGAAGCTTTCTTT	CASGRTGLNTEAFF
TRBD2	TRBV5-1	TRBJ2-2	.	TGCGCCAGCAGCCTCGCGCCGCCTAGCGGGGGGGACACCGGGGAGCTGTTTTTT	CASSLAPPSGGDTGELFF
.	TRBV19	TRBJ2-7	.	TGTGCCAGTACCGATGGGGCCGTCCCCTACGAGCAGTACTTC	CASTDGAVPYEQYF
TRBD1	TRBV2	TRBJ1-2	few	TGTGCCAGCAGGCCCGGGACAGGGAACTATGGCTACACCTTC	CASRPGTGNYGYTF
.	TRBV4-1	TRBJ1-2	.	TGCGCCAGCAGCCAAGTCGGCGGATCTAACTATGGCTACACCTTC	CASSQVGGSNYGYTF
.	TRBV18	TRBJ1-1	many	TGTGCCAGCTCACCAAAGGGACATTTGAACACTGAAGCTTTCTTT	CASSPKGHLNTEAFF
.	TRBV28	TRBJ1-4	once	TGTGCCAGCAGCAAAAATGAAAAACTGTTTTTT	CASSKNEKLFF
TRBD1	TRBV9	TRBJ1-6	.	TGTGCCAGCAGCTCCCGACAGGGGTATAATTCACCCCTCCACTTT	CASSSRQGYNSPLHF
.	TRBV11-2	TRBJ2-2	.	TGTGCCAGCAGCTCGGTTACGAAGCTAGTCGGGGAGCTGTTTTTT	CASSSVTKLVGELFF
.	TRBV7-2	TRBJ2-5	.	TGTGCCAGCAGCTTATACGGGTCGCAGGAGACCCAGTACTTC	CASSLYGSQETQYF